Here is one T cell receptor beta chain with its context. The data are from a study of blood T cell repertoires in COVID-19. Study details: Samples came from the United States, Italy and Spain, spanning acute and convalescent COVID-19. In each case, the material was cDNA or gDNA derived from T cells, B-cell-depleted T cells, or PBMCs.

In the original analysis: Reference gene primer amplification gave nucleated cell count estimates. Clones were sequenced by immunoSEQ multiplex PCR, and TCRdb holds only the in-frame ones, with some missing. V, J and clone size are taken as reported in that table, and D and trimming were inferred from the DNA itself. This table holds about 210,000 clones, about 83% found once. The V and J ends lost 5 bases and 12 bases respectively, with 17 bases between them. CDR3 length equals 12 residues. CDR1 is SQVTM and CDR2 is ANQGSEA in the germline V gene. This clonotype was sampled from a woman between 45 and 65 years old with acute or convalescent COVID-19. J is TRBJ2-1 and V is TRBV29-1, with D possibly TRBD2 on 6 matching bases. The sample was peripheral blood. The CDR3: CSVPPIGGGQFF. For the CDR3, the DNA is TGCAGCGTTCCCCCAATTGGGGGAGGGCAGTTCTTC.